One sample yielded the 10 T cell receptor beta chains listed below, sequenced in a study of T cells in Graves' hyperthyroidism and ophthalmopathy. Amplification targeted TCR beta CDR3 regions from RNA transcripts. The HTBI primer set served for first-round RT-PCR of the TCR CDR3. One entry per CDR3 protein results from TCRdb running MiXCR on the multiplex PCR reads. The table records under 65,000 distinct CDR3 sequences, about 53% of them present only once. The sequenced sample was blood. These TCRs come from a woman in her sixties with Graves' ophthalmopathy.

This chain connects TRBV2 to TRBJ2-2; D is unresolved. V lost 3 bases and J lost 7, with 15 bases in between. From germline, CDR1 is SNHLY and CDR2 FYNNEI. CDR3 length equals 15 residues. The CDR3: CASSDAILPLGELFF. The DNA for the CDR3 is TGTGCCAGCAGTGACGCCATCTTACCCCTCGGGGAGCTGTTTTTT.

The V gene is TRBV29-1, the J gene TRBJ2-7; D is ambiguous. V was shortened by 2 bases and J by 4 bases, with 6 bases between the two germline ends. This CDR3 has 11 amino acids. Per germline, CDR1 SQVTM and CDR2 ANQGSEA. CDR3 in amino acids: CSVESTYEQYF. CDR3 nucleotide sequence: TGCAGCGTTGAATCCACGTACGAGCAGTACTTC.

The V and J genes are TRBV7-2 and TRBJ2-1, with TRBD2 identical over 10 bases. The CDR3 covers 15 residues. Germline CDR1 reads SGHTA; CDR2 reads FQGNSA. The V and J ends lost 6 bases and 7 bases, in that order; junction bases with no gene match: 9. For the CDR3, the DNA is TGTGCCAGCAGATCCAGCGGGGGGGCTGGTAATGAGCAGTTCTTC. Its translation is CASRSSGGAGNEQFF.

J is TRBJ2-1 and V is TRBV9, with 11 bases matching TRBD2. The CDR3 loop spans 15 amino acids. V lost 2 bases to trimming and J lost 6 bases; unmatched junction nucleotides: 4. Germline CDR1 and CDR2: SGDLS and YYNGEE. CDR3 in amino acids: CASSVTSGIFNEQFF. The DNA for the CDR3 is TGTGCCAGCAGCGTGACTAGCGGGATATTCAATGAGCAGTTCTTC.

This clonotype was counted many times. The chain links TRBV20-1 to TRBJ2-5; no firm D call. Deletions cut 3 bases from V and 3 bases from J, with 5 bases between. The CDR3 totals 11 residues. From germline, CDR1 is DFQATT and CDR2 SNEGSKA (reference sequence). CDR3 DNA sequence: TGCAGTGCTAGCCCCAAAGAGACCCAGTACTTC. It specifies CSASPKETQYF.

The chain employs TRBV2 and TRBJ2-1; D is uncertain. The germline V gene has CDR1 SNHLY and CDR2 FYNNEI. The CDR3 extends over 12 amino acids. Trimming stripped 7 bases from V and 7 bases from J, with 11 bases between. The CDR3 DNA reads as TGTGCCAGCACTAAAGGGCGGAATGAGCAGTTCTTC. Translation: CASTKGRNEQFF.

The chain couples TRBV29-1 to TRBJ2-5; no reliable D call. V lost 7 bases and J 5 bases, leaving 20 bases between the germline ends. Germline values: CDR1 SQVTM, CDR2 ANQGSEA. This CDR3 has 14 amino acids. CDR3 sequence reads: CSGASIQARETQYF. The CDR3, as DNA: TGCAGCGGTGCTAGTATTCAAGCTCGGGAGACCCAGTACTTC.

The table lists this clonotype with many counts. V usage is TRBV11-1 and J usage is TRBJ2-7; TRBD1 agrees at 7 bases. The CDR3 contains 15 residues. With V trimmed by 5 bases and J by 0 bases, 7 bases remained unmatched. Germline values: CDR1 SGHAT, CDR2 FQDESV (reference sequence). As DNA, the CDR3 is TGTGCCAGCAGCCAGGACAGGCCTACCTCCTACGAGCAGTACTTC. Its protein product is CASSQDRPTSYEQYF.

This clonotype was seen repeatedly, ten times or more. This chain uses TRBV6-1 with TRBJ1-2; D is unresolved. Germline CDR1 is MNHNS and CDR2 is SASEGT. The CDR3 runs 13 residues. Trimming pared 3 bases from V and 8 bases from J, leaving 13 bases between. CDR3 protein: CASSEFGGGGYTF. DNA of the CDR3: TGTGCCAGCAGTGAGTTCGGAGGTGGAGGCTACACCTTC.

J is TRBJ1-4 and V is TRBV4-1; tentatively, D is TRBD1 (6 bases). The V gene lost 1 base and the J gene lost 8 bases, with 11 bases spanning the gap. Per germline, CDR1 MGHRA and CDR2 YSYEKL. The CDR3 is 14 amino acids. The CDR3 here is CASSQGGRGEKLFF. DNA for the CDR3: TGCGCCAGCAGCCAAGGGGGAAGGGGGGAAAAACTGTTTTTT.